This T cell receptor (beta chain) was recovered during a study of PD-1 blockade in classical Hodgkin lymphoma (dated by TCRdb to 2020 to 2022). About the investigation overall: Nivolumab dosing was 3 mg/kg intravenously every 2 weeks, continuing until either disease progression or unacceptable toxicity. The study used CyTOF and TCR beta sequencing to define a peripheral blood immune signature of response to PD-1 blockade in classical Hodgkin lymphoma. Paper-wide results and their limitations: By C4D1, a significant rise was seen in CD4+ TCR diversity but not in CD8+ TCR diversity (p=0.0027 vs p=0.16), and the rise was most apparent among complete responders (p=0.02). Lower diversity was observed in patients in whom nivolumab was started less than 1 year after ASCT, and these patients were excluded from later analyses so that confounding by immune reconstitution would be avoided. Among trial patients, those achieving complete response had baseline diversity similar to that of newly diagnosed patients, while diversity was significantly lower in partial responders and progressors. Baseline TCR diversity was reported as lower in newly diagnosed patients than in healthy donors, and lower still in relapsed/refractory patients. The study was restricted to a single clinical trial cohort, and the causes of repertoire differences, possibly disease activity or prior therapy, were left undefined.

V gives up 0 bases and J gives up 1 base, and the segment between their germline ends measures 8 bases. Reading the germline V gene gives CDR1 SGHRS and CDR2 YFSETQ. Reading from cysteine to phenylalanine, the CDR3 counts 14 amino acids. Only the CDR3 DNA stays, 42 bases, in frame from base 1. Comments on this clone: The antigen it binds to is not known. Per-nucleotide qualities are absent, and no much larger clonotype sits a single base away.

The Qiagen DNeasy kit was used to extract genomic DNA from unsorted PBMCs and from the negatively selected CD4+ and CD8+ fractions. TCR beta CDR3 regions were amplified by immunoSEQ multiplex PCR using primers annealing to V and J segments. A synthetic immune receptor repertoire was used to minimize amplification bias, and any remaining bias was removed computationally after sequencing. Per the authors' processing: Custom Python scripts were used to quantify repertoire diversity as the Shannon entropy index. Unsorted, CD4+ and CD8+ repertoires were analyzed separately, except in combined analyses where CD4+ and CD8+ sequences were merged in silico. A clone was considered expanded if an increase in frequency of at least 2-fold after treatment relative to C1D1 was found, and a pseudocount of 0.5 was applied to clones undetected at baseline. Clones with 0 or 1 copy at C1D1 were classified as singleton clones, and clones with 2 or more copies were classified as non-singleton clones. Clones expanded in unsorted samples were labelled as CD4+, CD8+ or unknown by matching protein sequences in sorted samples from the same patient. Diversity changes from C1D1 to C4D1 were tested in paired samples using Wilcoxon tests. The table comes from immuneACCESS by way of TCRdb, which keeps in-frame sequences with V and J called. Part of the clones is missing from these tables; in studies checked, under half for an unresolved V gene and the rest for unknown reasons. V and J calls and clone size are as listed in that table; D and trimming were resolved from the DNA. Recorded for this sample are approximately 12,000 clones; just under 85% of them occurred a single time. Approximately 5% of the sample is held by the ten biggest clonotypes.

The label giving this sample's time point can be read as: cycle 2 day 1 (C2D1) of nivolumab. Every trial patient had relapsed after autologous stem cell transplantation, and cohorts A, B and C differed in prior brentuximab vedotin exposure. The trial cohort was composed of 55 to 65 patients with relapsed/refractory classical Hodgkin lymphoma, for whom complete response, partial response or progressive disease was recorded as best overall response. Single-agent nivolumab was administered to trial patients in the multi-cohort phase II CheckMate 205 trial. An independent review committee assessed best overall response by applying the 2007 International Working Group response criteria. Trial PBMCs were collected just before the start of nivolumab (C1D1) and during therapy at cycle 2 day 1 and cycle 4 day 1. Peripheral blood was collected in 8 mL Vacutainer Cell Preparation Tubes, from which PBMCs were isolated by centrifugation and then cryopreserved.

The TCR sequence derives from a human donor with classical Hodgkin lymphoma. The chain is encoded by TRBV5-1 joined to TRBJ2-7, with no reliable assignment of the D segment. The source was peripheral blood mononuclear cells (PBMCs), collected before the second cycle of nivolumab. In nucleotide form, the sequence is TGCGCCAGCAGCTTGGTTTCCGGTTCCTACGAGCAGTACTTC. This codes for CASSLVSGSYEQYF.